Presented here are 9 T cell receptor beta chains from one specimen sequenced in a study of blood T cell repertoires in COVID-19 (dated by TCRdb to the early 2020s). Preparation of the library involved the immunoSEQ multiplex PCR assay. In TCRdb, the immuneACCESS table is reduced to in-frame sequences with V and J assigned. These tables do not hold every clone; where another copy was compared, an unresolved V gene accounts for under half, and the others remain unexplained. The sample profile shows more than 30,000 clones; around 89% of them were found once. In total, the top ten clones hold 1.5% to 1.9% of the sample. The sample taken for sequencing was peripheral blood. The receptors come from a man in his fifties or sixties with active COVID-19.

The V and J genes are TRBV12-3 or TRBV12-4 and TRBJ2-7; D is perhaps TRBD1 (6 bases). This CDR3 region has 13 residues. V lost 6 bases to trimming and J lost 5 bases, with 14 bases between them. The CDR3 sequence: CASSLRDNHEQYF. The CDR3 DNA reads TGTGCCAGCAGCCTCCGGGACAACCACGAGCAGTACTTC.

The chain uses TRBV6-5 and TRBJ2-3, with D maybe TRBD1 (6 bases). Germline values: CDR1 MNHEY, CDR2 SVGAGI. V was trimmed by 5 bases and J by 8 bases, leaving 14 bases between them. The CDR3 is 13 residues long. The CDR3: CASSTQGQTTQYF. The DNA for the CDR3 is TGTGCCAGCAGTACCCAAGGACAGACTACGCAGTATTTT.

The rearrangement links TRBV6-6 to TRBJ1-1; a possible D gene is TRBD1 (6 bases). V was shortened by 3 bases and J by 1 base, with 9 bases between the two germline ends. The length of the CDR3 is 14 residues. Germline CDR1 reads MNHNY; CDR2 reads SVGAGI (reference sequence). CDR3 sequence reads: CASSYGRGNTEAFF. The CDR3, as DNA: TGTGCCAGCAGTTATGGCAGGGGGAACACTGAAGCTTTCTTT.

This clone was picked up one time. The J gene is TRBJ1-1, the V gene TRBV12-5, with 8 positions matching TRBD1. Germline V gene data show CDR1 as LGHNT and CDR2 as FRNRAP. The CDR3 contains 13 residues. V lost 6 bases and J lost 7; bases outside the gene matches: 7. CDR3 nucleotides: TGTGCTAGTGGGATGACAGGGGCACTTGAAGCTTTCTTT. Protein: CASGMTGALEAFF.

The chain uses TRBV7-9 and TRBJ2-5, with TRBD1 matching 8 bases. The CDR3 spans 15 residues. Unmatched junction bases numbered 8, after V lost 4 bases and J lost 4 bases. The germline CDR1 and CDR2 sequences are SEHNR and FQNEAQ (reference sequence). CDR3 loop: CASSSGDRGGETQYF. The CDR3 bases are TGTGCCAGCAGCTCGGGCGACAGGGGCGGAGAGACCCAGTACTTC.

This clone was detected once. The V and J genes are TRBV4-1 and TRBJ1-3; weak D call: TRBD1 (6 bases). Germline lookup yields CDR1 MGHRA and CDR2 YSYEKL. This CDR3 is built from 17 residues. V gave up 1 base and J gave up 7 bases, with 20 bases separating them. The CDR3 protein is CASSQVGTTFGGNTIYF. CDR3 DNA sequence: TGCGCCAGCAGCCAAGTGGGGACAACTTTTGGTGGGAACACCATATATTTT.

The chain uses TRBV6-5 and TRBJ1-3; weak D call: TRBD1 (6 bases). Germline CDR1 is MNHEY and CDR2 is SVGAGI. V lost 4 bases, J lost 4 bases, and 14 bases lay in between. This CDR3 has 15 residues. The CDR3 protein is CASSSRTARGNTIYF. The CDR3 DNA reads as TGTGCCAGCAGTTCTCGGACAGCCCGGGGAAACACCATATATTTT.

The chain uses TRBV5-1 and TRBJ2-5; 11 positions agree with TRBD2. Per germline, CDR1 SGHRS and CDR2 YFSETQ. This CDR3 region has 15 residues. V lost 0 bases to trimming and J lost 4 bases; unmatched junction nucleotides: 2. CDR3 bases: TGCGCCAGCAGCTTGGGACTAGCGGGGACAGAGACCCAGTACTTC. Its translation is CASSLGLAGTETQYF.

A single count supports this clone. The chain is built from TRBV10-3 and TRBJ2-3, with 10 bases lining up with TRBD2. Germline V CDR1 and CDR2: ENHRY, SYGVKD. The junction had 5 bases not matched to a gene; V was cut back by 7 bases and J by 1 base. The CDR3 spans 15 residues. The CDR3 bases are TGTGCCATCAAGGTAGCGGGGGGACGCACAGATACGCAGTATTTT. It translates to CAIKVAGGRTDTQYF.